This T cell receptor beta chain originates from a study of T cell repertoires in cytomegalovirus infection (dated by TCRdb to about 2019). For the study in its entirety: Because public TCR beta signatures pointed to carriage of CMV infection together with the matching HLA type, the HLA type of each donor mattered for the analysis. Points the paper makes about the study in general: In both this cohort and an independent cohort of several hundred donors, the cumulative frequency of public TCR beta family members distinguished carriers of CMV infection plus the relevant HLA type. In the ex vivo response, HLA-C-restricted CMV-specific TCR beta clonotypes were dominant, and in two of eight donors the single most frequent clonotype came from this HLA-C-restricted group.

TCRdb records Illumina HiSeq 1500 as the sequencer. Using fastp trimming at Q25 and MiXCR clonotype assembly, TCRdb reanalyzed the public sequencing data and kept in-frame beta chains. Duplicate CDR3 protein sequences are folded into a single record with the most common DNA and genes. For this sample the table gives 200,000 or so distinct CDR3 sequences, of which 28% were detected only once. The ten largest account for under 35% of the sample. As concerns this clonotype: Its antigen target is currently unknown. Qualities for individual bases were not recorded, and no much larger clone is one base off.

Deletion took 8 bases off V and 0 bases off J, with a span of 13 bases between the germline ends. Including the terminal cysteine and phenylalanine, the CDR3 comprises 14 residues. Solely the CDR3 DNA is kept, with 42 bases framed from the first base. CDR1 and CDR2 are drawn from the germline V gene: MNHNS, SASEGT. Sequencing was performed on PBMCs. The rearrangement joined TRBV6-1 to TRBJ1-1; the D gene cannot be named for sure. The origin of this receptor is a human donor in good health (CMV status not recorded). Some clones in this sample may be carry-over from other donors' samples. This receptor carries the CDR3 CASLRAKMNTEAFF. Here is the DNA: TGTGCCAGCCTTCGGGCCAAAATGAACACTGAAGCTTTCTTT.